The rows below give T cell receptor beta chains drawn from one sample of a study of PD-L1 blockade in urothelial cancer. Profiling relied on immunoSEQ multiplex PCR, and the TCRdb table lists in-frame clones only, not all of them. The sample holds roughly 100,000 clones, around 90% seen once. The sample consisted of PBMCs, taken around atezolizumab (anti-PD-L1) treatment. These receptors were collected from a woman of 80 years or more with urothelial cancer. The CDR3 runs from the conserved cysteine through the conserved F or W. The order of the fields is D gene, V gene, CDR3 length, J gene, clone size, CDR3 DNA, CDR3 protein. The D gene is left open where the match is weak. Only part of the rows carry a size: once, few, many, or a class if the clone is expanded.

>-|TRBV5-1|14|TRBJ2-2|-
TGCGCCAGCGCAGCCCAGGCTAACACCGGGGAGCTGTTTTTT
CASAAQANTGELFF
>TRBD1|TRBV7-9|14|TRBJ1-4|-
TGTGCCAGCAGCGTACAGGGGGCTAATGAAAAACTGTTTTTT
CASSVQGANEKLFF
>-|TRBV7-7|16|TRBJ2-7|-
TGTGCCAGCGTTGCGACCGACAGGCCGAGCTCCTACGAGCAGTACTTC
CASVATDRPSSYEQYF
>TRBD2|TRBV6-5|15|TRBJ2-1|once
TGTGCCAGCAGTCCTGGGACTAGCGGTTACAATGAGCAGTTCTTC
CASSPGTSGYNEQFF
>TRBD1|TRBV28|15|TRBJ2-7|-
TGTGCCAGCAGTGGGCCGGGACAGGGGGCCAACGAGCAGTACTTC
CASSGPGQGANEQYF
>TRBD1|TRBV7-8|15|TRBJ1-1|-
TGTGCCAGCAGTCCCCTGGACAGGGTGAAGACTGAAGCTTTCTTT
CASSPLDRVKTEAFF
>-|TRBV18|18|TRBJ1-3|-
TGTGCCAGCTCACCCGTAACAGGGCTATTTCGTTCTGGAAACACCATATATTTT
CASSPVTGLFRSGNTIYF
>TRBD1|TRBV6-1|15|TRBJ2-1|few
TGTGCCAGCAGGGGGTATTTAACAGGGGGCAATGAGCAGTTCTTC
CASRGYLTGGNEQFF
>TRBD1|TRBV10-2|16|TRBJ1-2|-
TGCGCCAGCAGTGATGCTGGACAGGGGGGGGCCTATGGCTACACCTTC
CASSDAGQGGAYGYTF
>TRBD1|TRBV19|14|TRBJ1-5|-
TGTGCCAGTAGCCATAGACAGGGCCGGCAGCCCCAGCATTTT
CASSHRQGRQPQHF
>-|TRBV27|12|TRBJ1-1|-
TGTGCCAGCAAATTCTACGGACAGGAAGCTTTCTTT
CASKFYGQEAFF
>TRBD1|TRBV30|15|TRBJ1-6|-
TGTGCCTGGAGGCAAGACAGGGGCTCCAATTCACCCCTCCACTTT
CAWRQDRGSNSPLHF
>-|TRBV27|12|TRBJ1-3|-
TGTGCCAGCAGGCCCTCGGGGGGCACCATATATTTT
CASRPSGGTIYF
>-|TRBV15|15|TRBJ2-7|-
TGTGCCACCAGCAGAGATTTCCCTAGCTCCTACGAGCAGTACTTC
CATSRDFPSSYEQYF
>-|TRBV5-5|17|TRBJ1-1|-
TGTGCCAGCAGCTTGGTGGCAGGTCTGTTGATAGACACTGAAGCTTTCTTT
CASSLVAGLLIDTEAFF
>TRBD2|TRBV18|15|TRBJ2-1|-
TGTGCCAGCTCTGAGGGCCTAGCGGGAGGCAATGAGCAGTTCTTC
CASSEGLAGGNEQFF
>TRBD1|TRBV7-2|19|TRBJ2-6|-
TGTGCCAGCAGCCAACTCGACCGGGACAGAGCGTGGGGGGCCAACGTCCTGACTTTC
CASSQLDRDRAWGANVLTF
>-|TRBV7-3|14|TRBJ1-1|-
TGTGCCAGCAGCTTAATCGGGGGGAACACTGAAGCTTTCTTT
CASSLIGGNTEAFF
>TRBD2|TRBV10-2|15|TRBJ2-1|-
TGCGCCAGCAGATCGACTAGCGGGAGGGACAATGAGCAGTTCTTC
CASRSTSGRDNEQFF
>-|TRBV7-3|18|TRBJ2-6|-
TGTGCCAGCAGCCCCACTTATGGGGGGAATGCAGGGGCCAACGTCCTGACTTTC
CASSPTYGGNAGANVLTF
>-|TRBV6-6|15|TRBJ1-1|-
TGTGCCAGCAGGGGACCCGGGACTCAATACACTGAAGCTTTCTTT
CASRGPGTQYTEAFF
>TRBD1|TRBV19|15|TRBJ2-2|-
TGTGCCAGTAGAAAGACAGGGCGTTACACCGGGGAGCTGTTTTTT
CASRKTGRYTGELFF
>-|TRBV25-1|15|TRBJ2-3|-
TGTGCCAGCAGTGAGGGACTCCCCCCTTGGGATACGCAGTATTTT
CASSEGLPPWDTQYF
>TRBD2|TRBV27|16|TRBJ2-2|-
TGTGCCAGCAGTTTATTTATCGGGACTAAAACCGGGGAGCTGTTTTTT
CASSLFIGTKTGELFF
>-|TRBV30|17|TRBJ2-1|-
TGTGCCTGGAGTGTACTGTTTTCGGCGGGCCGTTACAATGAGCAGTTCTTC
CAWSVLFSAGRYNEQFF
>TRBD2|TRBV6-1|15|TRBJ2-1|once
TGTGCCAGCAGTGAGGAGCGGGATCTTCTCAATGAGCAGTTCTTC
CASSEERDLLNEQFF
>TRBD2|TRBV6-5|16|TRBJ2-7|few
TGTGCCAGCAGTTACTCTAAAGGGACTAGCGGAGACGAGCAGTACTTC
CASSYSKGTSGDEQYF
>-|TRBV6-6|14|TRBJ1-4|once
TGTGCCAGCAGTTACTCGGCCCCAGATGAAAAACTGTTTTTT
CASSYSAPDEKLFF
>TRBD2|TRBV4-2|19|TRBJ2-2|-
TGTGCCAGCAGCAAGGACCGACTAGCGGGAGGGCTAGGAGGCGGGGAGCTGTTTTTT
CASSKDRLAGGLGGGELFF
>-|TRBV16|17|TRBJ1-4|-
TGTGCCAGCAGCCAGGGGGCAGGGATTGCAACTAATGAAAAACTGTTTTTT
CASSQGAGIATNEKLFF
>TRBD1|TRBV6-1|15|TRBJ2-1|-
TGTGCCAGCGATGACCGGGACAGGGGGCGCAATGAGCAGTTCTTC
CASDDRDRGRNEQFF
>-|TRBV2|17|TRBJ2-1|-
TGTGCCAGCAGTGAAGGGGTGGGCAGGGTGGTTCTGAATGAGCAGTTCTTC
CASSEGVGRVVLNEQFF
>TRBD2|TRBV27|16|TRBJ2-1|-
TGTGCCAGCAGTTCCGCAGCGGGAGGGCCCTACAATGAGCAGTTCTTC
CASSSAAGGPYNEQFF
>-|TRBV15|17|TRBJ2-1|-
TGTGCCACCAGCAGATCGGGAGGGGGCAGCTCCTACAATGAGCAGTTCTTC
CATSRSGGGSSYNEQFF
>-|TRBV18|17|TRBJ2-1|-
TGTGCCAGCTCACCTTTTTGGACATCAAGCTCCTACAATGAGCAGTTCTTC
CASSPFWTSSSYNEQFF
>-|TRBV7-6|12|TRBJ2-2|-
TGTGCCAGCAGCTCTAATGAGCGGGAGCTGTTTTTT
CASSSNERELFF
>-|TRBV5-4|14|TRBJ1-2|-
TGTGCCAGCAGCGCCGGAGGGTGGAACTATGGCTACACCTTC
CASSAGGWNYGYTF
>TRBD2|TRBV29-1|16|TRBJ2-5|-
TGCAGCGTTGAAGGGCTAGCGGGTGCCTATAGGGAGACCCAGTACTTC
CSVEGLAGAYRETQYF
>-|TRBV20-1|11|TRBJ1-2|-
TGCAGTGCTAGCATCCCGCCAGGATCCACCTTC
CSASIPPGSTF
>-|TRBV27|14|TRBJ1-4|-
TGTGCCAGCAGTTTGGCAGGGATGGCTGAAAAACTGTTTTTT
CASSLAGMAEKLFF